This T cell receptor beta chain was documented in a study of shared clonotypes between healthy human individuals. Several immunoSEQ 96-well plates shared each subset's DNA, each plate a replicate. TCRdb keeps only in-frame clones here, not all; method: immunoSEQ multiplex PCR. The sample shows hundreds of thousands of clones, approximately 95% of them seen only once. This CDR3 spans 15 amino acids. CDR1 and CDR2 from the germline V gene are LNHDA and SQIVND (reference sequence). Trimming at V came to 5 bases and at J to 5 bases, leaving 9 bases not matched to a gene. The J gene is TRBJ2-1, the V gene TRBV19; TRBD2 matches 7 bases. The source is a woman aged 25 to 39 in good health. The sample comprised naive CD4+ T cells sorted from blood. Subset meaning: CD45RA+ positively selected. CDR3 region: CASSAWAGANNEQFF. The DNA for the CDR3 is TGTGCCAGTAGTGCGTGGGCGGGAGCCAACAATGAGCAGTTCTTC. Variable domain in full (rest from reference TRBV19 and TRBJ2-1): DGGITQSPKYLFRKEGQNVTLSCEQNLNHDAMYWYRQDPGQGLRLIYYSQIVNDFQKGDIAEGYSVSREKKESFPLTVTSAQKNPTAFYLCASSAWAGANNEQFFGPGTRLTVL.